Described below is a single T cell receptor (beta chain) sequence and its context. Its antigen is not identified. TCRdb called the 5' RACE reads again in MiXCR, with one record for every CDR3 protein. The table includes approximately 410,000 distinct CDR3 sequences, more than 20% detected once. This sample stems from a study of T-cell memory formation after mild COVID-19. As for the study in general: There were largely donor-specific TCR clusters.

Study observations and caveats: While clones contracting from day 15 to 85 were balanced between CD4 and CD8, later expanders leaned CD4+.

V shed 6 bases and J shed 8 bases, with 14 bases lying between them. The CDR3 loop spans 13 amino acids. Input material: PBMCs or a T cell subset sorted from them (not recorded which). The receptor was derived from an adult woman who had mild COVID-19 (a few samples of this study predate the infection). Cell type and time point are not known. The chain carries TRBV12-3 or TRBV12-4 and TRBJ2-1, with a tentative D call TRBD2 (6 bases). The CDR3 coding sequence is TGTGCCAGCAGCTTGGGACTGGCACATGAGCAGTTCTTC. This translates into CASSLGLAHEQFF.